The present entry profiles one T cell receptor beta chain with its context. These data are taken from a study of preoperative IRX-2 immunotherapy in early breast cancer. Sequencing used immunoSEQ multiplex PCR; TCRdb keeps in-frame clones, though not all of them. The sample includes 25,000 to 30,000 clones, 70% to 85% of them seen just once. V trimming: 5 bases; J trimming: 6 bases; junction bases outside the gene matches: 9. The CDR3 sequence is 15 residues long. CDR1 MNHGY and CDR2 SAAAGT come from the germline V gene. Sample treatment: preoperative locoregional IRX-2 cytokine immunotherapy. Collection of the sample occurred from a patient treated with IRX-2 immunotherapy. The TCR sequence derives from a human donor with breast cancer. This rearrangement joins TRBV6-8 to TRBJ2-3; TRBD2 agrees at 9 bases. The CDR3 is CASSQGAGGLDTQYF. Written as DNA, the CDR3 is TGTGCCAGCAGTCAAGGTGCGGGGGGGCTGGATACGCAGTATTTT.